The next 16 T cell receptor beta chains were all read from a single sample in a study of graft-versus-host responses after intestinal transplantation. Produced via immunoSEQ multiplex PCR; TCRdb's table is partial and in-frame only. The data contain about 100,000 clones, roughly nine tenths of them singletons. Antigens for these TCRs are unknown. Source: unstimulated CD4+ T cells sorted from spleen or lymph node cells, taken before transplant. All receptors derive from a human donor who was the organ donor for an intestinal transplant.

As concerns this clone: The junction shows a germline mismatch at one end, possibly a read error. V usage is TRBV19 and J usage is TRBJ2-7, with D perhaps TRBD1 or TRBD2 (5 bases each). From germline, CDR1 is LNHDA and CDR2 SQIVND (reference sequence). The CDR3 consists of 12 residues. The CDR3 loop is CASSIVGREQYF. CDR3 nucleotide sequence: TGTGCCAGTAGCATAGTGGGACGCGAGCAGTACTTC.

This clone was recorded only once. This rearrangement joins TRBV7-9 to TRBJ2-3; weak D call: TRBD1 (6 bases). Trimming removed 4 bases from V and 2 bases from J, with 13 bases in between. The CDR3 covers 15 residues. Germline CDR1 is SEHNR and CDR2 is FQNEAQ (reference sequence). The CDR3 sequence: CASSSGGQFTDTQYF. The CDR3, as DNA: TGTGCCAGCAGCTCAGGTGGACAGTTCACAGATACGCAGTATTTT.

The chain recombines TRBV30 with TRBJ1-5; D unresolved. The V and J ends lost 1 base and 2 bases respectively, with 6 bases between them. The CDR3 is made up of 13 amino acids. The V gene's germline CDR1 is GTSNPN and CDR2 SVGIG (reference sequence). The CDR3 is CAWSERGNQPQHF. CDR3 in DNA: TGTGCCTGGAGTGAACGGGGCAATCAGCCCCAGCATTTT.

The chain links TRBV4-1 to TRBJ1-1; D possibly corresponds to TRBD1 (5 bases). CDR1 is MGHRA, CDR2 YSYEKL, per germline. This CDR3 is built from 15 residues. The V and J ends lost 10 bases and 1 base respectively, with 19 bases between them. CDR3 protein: CATSEGVIKNTEAFF. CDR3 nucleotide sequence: TGCGCCACCTCAGAAGGGGTTATAAAGAACACTGAAGCTTTCTTT.

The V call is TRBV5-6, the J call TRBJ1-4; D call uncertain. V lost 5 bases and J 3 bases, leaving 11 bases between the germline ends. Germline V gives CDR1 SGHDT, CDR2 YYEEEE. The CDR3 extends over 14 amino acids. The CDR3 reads CASSSTASNEKLFF. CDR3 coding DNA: TGTGCCAGCAGTTCTACAGCTTCTAATGAAAAACTGTTTTTT.

The CDR3 nucleotides read TGCGCCAGCAGCTCTCTGACAGGGACTAACACTGAAGCTTTCTTT. Translating it yields CASSSLTGTNTEAFF. This chain links TRBV4-1 with TRBJ1-1; 7 nucleotides align to TRBD1. This CDR3 contains 15 residues. Germline loops: CDR1 MGHRA, CDR2 YSYEKL. V shed 5 bases and J 2 bases; nucleotides not matched to a gene: 8.

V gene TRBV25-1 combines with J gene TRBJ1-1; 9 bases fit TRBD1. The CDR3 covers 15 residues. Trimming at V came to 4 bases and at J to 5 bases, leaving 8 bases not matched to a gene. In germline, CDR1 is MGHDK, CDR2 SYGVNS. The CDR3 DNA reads TGTGCCAGCAGTGGGGGACAGGGAAGGAGGACTGAAGCTTTCTTT. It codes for CASSGGQGRRTEAFF.

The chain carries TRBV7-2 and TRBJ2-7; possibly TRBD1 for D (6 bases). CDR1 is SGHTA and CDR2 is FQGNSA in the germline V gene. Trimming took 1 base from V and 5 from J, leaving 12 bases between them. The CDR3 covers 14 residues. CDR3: CASSLGYRDHEQYF. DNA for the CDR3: TGTGCCAGCAGCTTAGGGTACAGGGACCACGAGCAGTACTTC.

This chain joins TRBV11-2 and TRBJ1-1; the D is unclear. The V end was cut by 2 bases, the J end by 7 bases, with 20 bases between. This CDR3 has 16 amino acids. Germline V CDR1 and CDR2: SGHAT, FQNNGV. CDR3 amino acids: CASSLSIRSGLGEAFF. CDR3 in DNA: TGTGCCAGCAGCTTATCAATAAGATCGGGGTTGGGTGAAGCTTTCTTT. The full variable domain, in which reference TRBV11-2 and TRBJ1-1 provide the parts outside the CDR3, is EAGVAQSPRYKIIEKRQSVAFWCNPISGHATLYWYQQILGQGPKLLIQFQNNGVVDDSQLPKDRFSAERLKGVDSTLKIQPAKLEDSAVYLCASSLSIRSGLGEAFFGQGTRLTVV.

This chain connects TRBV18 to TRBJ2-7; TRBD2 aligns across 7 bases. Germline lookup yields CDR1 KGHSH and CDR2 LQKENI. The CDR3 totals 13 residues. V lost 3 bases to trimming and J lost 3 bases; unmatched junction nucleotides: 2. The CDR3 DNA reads TGTGCCAGCTCACCTACTAGCGACTACGAGCAGTACTTC. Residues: CASSPTSDYEQYF.

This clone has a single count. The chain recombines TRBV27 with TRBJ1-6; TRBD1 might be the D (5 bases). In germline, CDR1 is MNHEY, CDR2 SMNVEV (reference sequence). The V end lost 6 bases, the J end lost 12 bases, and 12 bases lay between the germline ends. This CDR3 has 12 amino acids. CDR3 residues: CASRNSGIPLHF. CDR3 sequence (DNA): TGTGCCAGCAGGAACTCAGGGATACCCCTCCACTTT.

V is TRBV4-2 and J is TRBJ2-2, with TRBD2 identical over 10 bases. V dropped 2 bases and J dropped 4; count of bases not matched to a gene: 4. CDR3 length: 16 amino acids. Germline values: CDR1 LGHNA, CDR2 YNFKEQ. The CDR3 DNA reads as TGTGCCAGCAGCCAATCCTTAGCGGGGGGCACCGGGGAGCTGTTTTTT. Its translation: CASSQSLAGGTGELFF.

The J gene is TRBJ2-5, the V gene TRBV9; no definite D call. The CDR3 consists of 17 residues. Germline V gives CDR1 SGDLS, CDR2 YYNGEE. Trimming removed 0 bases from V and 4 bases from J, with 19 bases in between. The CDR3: CASSVATASLGRETQYF. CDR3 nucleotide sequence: TGTGCCAGCAGCGTAGCTACGGCTAGTCTTGGTCGAGAGACCCAGTACTTC.

The CDR3 bases are TGCAGCGGCATCGGTAGCGGGGTGTACAATGAGCAGTTCTTC. This encodes CSGIGSGVYNEQFF. This chain uses TRBV29-1 with TRBJ2-1; 8 bases line up with TRBD2. Trimming removed 7 bases from V and 4 bases from J; junction bases left unmatched: 9. This CDR3 comprises 14 residues. Germline CDR1 reads SQVTM; CDR2 reads ANQGSEA.

The CDR3 DNA reads TGTGCCAGCTCACCAAATTGGGGCCCGAACACTGAAGCTTTCTTT. Protein: CASSPNWGPNTEAFF. The genes are TRBV18 and TRBJ1-1; a weak D match, TRBD1 (5 bases). Deletions cut 2 bases from V and 1 base from J, with 11 bases between. The germline V gene has CDR1 KGHSH and CDR2 LQKENI. The CDR3 totals 15 residues. Supplemented by reference TRBV18 and TRBJ1-1, the full variable domain reads NAGVMQNPRHLVRRRGQEARLRCSPMKGHSHVYWYRQLPEEGLKFMVYLQKENIIDESGMPKERFSAEFPKEGPSILRIQQVVRGDSAAYFCASSPNWGPNTEAFFGQGTRLTVV.

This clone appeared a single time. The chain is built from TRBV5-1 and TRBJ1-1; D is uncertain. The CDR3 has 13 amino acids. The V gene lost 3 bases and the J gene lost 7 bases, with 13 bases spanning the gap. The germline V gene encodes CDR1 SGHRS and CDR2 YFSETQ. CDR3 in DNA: TGCGCCAGCAGCTCCGTCGGGGTTAGTGAAGCTTTCTTT. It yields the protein CASSSVGVSEAFF.